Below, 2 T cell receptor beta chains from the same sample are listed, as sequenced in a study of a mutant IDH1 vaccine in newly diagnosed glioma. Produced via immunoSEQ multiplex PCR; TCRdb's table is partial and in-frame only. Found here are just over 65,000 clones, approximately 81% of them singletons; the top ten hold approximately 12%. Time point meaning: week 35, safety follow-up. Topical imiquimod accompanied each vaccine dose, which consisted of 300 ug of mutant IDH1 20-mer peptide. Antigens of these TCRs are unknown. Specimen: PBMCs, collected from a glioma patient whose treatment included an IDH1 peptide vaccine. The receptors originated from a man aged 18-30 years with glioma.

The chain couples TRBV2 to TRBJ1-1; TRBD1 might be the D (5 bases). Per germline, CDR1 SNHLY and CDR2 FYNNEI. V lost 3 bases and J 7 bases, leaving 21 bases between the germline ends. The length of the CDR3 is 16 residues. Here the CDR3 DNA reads TGTGCCAGCAGTGACCCGGGAGGGCAGGGAGTCCTTGAAGCTTTCTTT. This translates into CASSDPGGQGVLEAFF. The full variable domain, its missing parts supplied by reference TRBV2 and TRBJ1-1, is EPEVTQTPSHQVTQMGQEVILRCVPISNHLYFYWYRQILGQKVEFLVSFYNNEISEKSEIFDDQFSVERPDGSNFTLKIRSTKLEDSAMYFCASSDPGGQGVLEAFFGQGTRLTVV.

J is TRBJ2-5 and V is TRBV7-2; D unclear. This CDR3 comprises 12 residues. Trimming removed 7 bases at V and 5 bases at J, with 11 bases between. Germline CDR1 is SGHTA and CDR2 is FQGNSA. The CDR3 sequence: CASTLVLETQYF. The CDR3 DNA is TGTGCCAGCACTCTAGTCCTGGAGACCCAGTACTTC.